This TCR beta chain was recorded in a study of technical replicates of blood from a few donors. CDR1 LNHDA and CDR2 SQIVND come from the germline V gene (reference sequence). This CDR3 comprises 14 residues. V trimming: 3 bases; J trimming: 5 bases; junction bases outside the gene matches: 2. The data were produced by immunoSEQ multiplex PCR, yet TCRdb's version contains in-frame clones alone and is incomplete. The top ten hold approximately 0.39% of the sample, which has approximately 89,000 clones, about 93% seen once. The rearrangement uses TRBV19 and TRBJ1-5; 9 nucleotides agree with TRBD1. The clonotype comes from a human donor in good health. Sequencing was done on a sample of T cells isolated from PBMCs. CDR3 sequence: CASSIWTGDQPQHF. The CDR3 region has the DNA TGTGCCAGTAGTATTTGGACAGGGGATCAGCCCCAGCATTTT.